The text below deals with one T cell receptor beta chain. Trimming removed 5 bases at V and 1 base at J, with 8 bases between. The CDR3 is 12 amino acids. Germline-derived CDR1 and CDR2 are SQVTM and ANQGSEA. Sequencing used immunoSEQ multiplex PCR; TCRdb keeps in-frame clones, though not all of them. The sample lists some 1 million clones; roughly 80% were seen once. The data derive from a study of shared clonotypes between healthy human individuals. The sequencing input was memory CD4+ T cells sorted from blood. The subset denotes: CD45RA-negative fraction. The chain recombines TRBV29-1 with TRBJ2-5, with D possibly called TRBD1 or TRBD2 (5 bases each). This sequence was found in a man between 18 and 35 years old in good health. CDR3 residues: CSVLGTQETQYF. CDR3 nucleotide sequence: TGCAGCGTTTTAGGGACCCAAGAGACCCAGTACTTC.